This T cell receptor (beta chain) was captured in a study of blood T cell repertoires in COVID-19 (dated by TCRdb to 2020 to 2022). The study in broad terms: Samples from collaborators originated in the United States, Italy and Spain and spanned both the acute and convalescent phases of COVID-19. The prospective study material was composed of cDNA or gDNA derived from T cells, B-cell-depleted T cells, or PBMCs. Subjects who had been exposed to COVID-19, were actively infected with it, or had recovered from it provided the deeply sampled blood TCRbeta repertoires that made up the dataset. The repertoires were released in a freely available public database meant as a resource for research on the immune response to SARS-CoV-2. The samples were drawn from two sources: the first 160 participants of the ongoing ImmuneRACE study, and over 1,000 subjects contributed by 6 global collaborators. Sample metadata almost always included a de-identified subject ID, COVID-19 status, age in years and sex. Where HLA class I and class II types were available, the types were taken from metadata supplied by the sample provider, not from assay-based typing.

The collaborating institutions used their own protocols to collect whole blood in K2EDTA tubes. For TCRbeta analysis, collaborators shipped samples in one of three forms: frozen whole blood, isolated PBMCs, or DNA extracted from either of those sample types. In regard to this clone: There is no known antigen for this receptor. No base-level quality is on record; no much larger clone is a single base apart.

Broad study findings and their caveats: Clinical and demographic metadata were provided uncurated, with the amount varying by source and participant.

The immunoSEQ Assay, a bias-controlled multiplex PCR, was used to amplify TCRbeta CDR3 regions from genomic DNA. For the original study's pipeline: The number of nucleated cells in each sample was estimated by amplification of reference gene primers within the assay. Sequence reads were collapsed and filtered to measure the absolute abundance of every unique TCRbeta CDR3 rearrangement. For each sample, productive Simpson clonality was calculated as the square root of Simpson's diversity index over productive rearrangements. In its TCRdb copy, this immuneACCESS table keeps in-frame sequences only and misses some clones. Where compared with another copy, unresolved V genes explain less than half of these, and the others have no known cause. That table furnishes V, J and clone size, whereas the DNA furnished D and trimming. The sample table records roughly 200,000 clones; just under 80% of these occur just once. The ten largest clones capture 6.5% to 7% of the sample.

The sequence was collected from a man aged 70-80 years with active or convalescent COVID-19. Sequenced material: peripheral blood.

Here is the DNA: TGCAGTGCTGGCACAGGGGGCCTGCAGTACTTC. Translated, it reads CSAGTGGLQYF. The sequence joins TRBV20-1 to TRBJ2-7, with 9 junctional bases fitting TRBD1. Germline trimming: 5 bases from V, 9 bases from J; junction bases outside gene matches: 5. The CDR3 sequence holds 11 residues, the cysteine and phenylalanine included. Just CDR3 DNA is preserved here, 33 bases in frame from base 1. From the germline V gene (reference sequence), CDR1 is DFQATT and CDR2 is SNEGSKA.